The 25 T cell receptor beta chains below were found in one sample sequenced in a study of blood T cell repertoires in COVID-19. Repertoires were generated with immunoSEQ multiplex PCR, while TCRdb's copy carries only in-frame clones and drops some. This table has fewer than 200,000 clones, 70% to 90% appearing once. Sequenced sample: PBMCs or T cells enriched from blood (not recorded which). The source is a woman in her forties or fifties who had recovered from COVID-19.

This clone was found a few times. The chain is built from TRBV30 and TRBJ2-1; D is undetermined. V lost 3 bases to trimming and J lost 9 bases, with 12 bases between them. This CDR3 region has 12 residues. The V gene's germline CDR1 is GTSNPN and CDR2 SVGIG (reference sequence). CDR3 in DNA: TGTGCCTGGAGATGGGCCCTCGGTGAGCAGTTCTTC. Protein sequence: CAWRWALGEQFF.

The V call is TRBV20-1, the J call TRBJ1-1, with no clear D. This CDR3 region has 11 residues. Germline loops: CDR1 DFQATT, CDR2 SNEGSKA (reference sequence). V shed 3 bases and J shed 5 bases, with 7 bases lying between them. The DNA of the CDR3 is TGCAGTGCTAGTGACCTGACTGAAGCTTTCTTT. Translating it yields CSASDLTEAFF.

This chain connects TRBV5-6 to TRBJ1-2; D gene ambiguous. Germline CDR1 SGHDT, CDR2 YYEEEE. The CDR3 covers 11 residues. V dropped 8 bases and J dropped 4 bases, with 9 bases sitting between them. The CDR3 DNA reads as TGTGCCAGTACCGGTATCTATGGCTACACCTTC. Translation: CASTGIYGYTF.

The V call is TRBV7-9, the J call TRBJ2-7; D might be TRBD1 (6 bases). This CDR3 is 13 amino acids long. CDR1 SEHNR and CDR2 FQNEAQ come from the germline V gene (reference sequence). V shed 10 bases and J shed 2 bases, with 15 bases lying between them. CDR3 sequence: CAKKVTGPYEQYV. The DNA for the CDR3 is TGTGCCAAGAAAGTTACAGGGCCCTACGAGCAGTACGTC.

V gene TRBV7-2 combines with J gene TRBJ1-6; D is possibly TRBD1 (5 bases). Germline assignment: CDR1 SGHTA and CDR2 FQGNSA. This CDR3 region has 15 residues. The ends were cut back, 6 bases at V and 10 bases at J, with 19 bases in the middle. The CDR3 is CASRKESDRGSPLHF. Written as DNA, the CDR3 is TGTGCCAGCAGGAAAGAGAGTGACAGAGGATCACCCCTCCACTTT.

This sequence joins TRBV30 and TRBJ2-5; 9 bases line up with TRBD1. The ends lost 5 bases at V and 4 bases at J; junction bases unmatched: 8. Germline loops: CDR1 GTSNPN, CDR2 SVGIG (reference sequence). The CDR3 contains 14 residues. In DNA form, the CDR3 reads TGTGCCTGGTCGTCCGGGACAGGGAGAGAGACCCAGTACTTC. Translating it yields CAWSSGTGRETQYF.

This clone has only one observation. As DNA, the CDR3 is TGTGCCAGCACCAGGGACAGAAGTTTCACAGATACGCAGTATTTT. It yields the protein CASTRDRSFTDTQYF. V gene TRBV6-5 combines with J gene TRBJ2-3; TRBD1 matches at 7 bases. The ends lost 7 bases at V and 2 bases at J; junction bases unmatched: 9. CDR1 and CDR2 (germline): MNHEY, SVGAGI. There are 15 residues in the CDR3.

This chain connects TRBV7-9 to TRBJ1-6, with 7 bases aligning to TRBD1. Germline lookup yields CDR1 SEHNR and CDR2 FQNEAQ (reference sequence). The V and J ends lost 4 bases and 8 bases, in that order; junction bases with no gene match: 8. The CDR3 spans 15 residues. As DNA, the CDR3 is TGTGCCAGCAGCTCTGATACAGGGGCCGATTCACCCCTCCACTTT. This codes for CASSSDTGADSPLHF.

The V call is TRBV6-1, the J call TRBJ1-6; 11 positions match TRBD1. The germline gives CDR1 MNHNS, CDR2 SASEGT. The CDR3 loop spans 16 amino acids. V lost 4 bases and J lost 10; bases outside the gene matches: 9. CDR3 loop: CASSVARTGGLSPLHF. The CDR3 DNA sequence: TGTGCCAGCAGTGTAGCTCGGACAGGGGGCCTATCACCCCTCCACTTT.

The rearrangement links TRBV30 to TRBJ2-5; D is possibly TRBD2 (6 bases). The CDR3 is 14 amino acids. The V end lost 5 bases, the J end lost 5 bases, and 18 bases lay between the germline ends. Looked up from germline, CDR1 is GTSNPN and CDR2 is SVGIG (reference sequence). The CDR3 loop reads CAWGTGTPGETQYF. CDR3 nucleotides: TGTGCCTGGGGAACCGGGACTCCAGGGGAGACCCAGTACTTC.

The chain employs TRBV29-1 and TRBJ2-3, with 12 bases matching TRBD2. The CDR3 length is 15 residues. V was pared by 3 bases and J by 6 bases, with 7 bases of the junction left unmatched. Germline values: CDR1 SQVTM, CDR2 ANQGSEA. This chain's CDR3 is CSVDGTSGRSDTQYF. The CDR3 nucleotides are TGCAGCGTTGACGGCACTAGCGGGAGGTCCGATACGCAGTATTTT.

The chain couples TRBV30 to TRBJ1-5; D uncertain. This CDR3 is built from 13 residues. V lost 3 bases, J lost 7 bases, and 13 bases lay in between. CDR1 GTSNPN and CDR2 SVGIG come from the germline V gene (reference sequence). CDR3 in DNA: TGTGCCTGGAGCCGGAGAGGTGTCCAGCCCCAGCATTTT. Its protein is CAWSRRGVQPQHF.

This clone was counted a single time. The chain links TRBV28 to TRBJ2-5, with 7 bases aligning to TRBD1. The germline CDR1 and CDR2 sequences are MDHEN and SYDVKM. Trimming took 6 bases from V and 2 from J; bases not matched to a gene: 15. The length of the CDR3 is 17 residues. CDR3 DNA sequence: TGTGCCAGCAGGCTACTAAATCCGGGACAGAAGCAAGAGACCCAGTACTTC. Encoded protein: CASRLLNPGQKQETQYF.

The CDR3 protein is CASSWGQGSRNEQFF. For the CDR3, the DNA is TGTGCCAGCAGCTGGGGACAGGGGAGCCGGAATGAGCAGTTCTTC. The chain carries TRBV5-4 and TRBJ2-1; 10 bases agree with TRBD1. This CDR3 comprises 15 residues. Germline CDR1 SGHNT, CDR2 YYREEE (reference sequence). The V segment lost 3 bases and the J segment 7 bases; nucleotides outside the gene matches: 7.

This rearrangement joins TRBV4-1 to TRBJ2-3, with 7 nucleotides matching TRBD1. CDR3 length: 15 amino acids. With V trimmed by 4 bases and J by 8 bases, 12 bases remained unmatched. Germline V gene lookup returns CDR1 MGHRA and CDR2 YSYEKL. CDR3 sequence: CASSPLTGAQGTQYF. The CDR3 bases are TGCGCCAGCAGCCCGTTAACAGGGGCGCAAGGTACGCAGTATTTT.

V gene TRBV28 combines with J gene TRBJ1-2; 8 bases are shared with TRBD1. V lost 6 bases and J lost 8; bases outside the gene matches: 14. The germline V gene encodes CDR1 MDHEN and CDR2 SYDVKM. CDR3 length: 15 residues. The CDR3: CASSPGDRLLSGYTF. The CDR3 region has the DNA TGTGCCAGCAGCCCAGGGGACAGGTTGCTGTCAGGCTACACCTTC.

The gene calls are TRBV14 and TRBJ1-4; 7 nucleotides match TRBD1. The CDR3 is 17 amino acids. Germline V gene data show CDR1 as SGHDN and CDR2 as FVKESK. With 0 bases clipped from V and 5 bases from J, the junction kept 9 bases outside the gene matches. The CDR3 sequence: CASSQEYRRGPNEKLFF. CDR3 sequence (DNA): TGTGCCAGCAGCCAAGAATATAGGAGGGGGCCGAATGAAAAACTGTTTTTT.

This clone was picked up a small number of times. The DNA for the CDR3 is TGTGCCAGCAGCTCGACTAGACTCACCGGGGAGCTGTTTTTT. Amino acids: CASSSTRLTGELFF. The V gene is TRBV7-2, the J gene TRBJ2-2, with TRBD2 as a possible D gene (6 bases). Germline V gives CDR1 SGHTA, CDR2 FQGNSA. The CDR3 consists of 14 residues. V was pared by 4 bases and J by 4 bases, with 10 bases between.

V is TRBV19 and J is TRBJ1-4; D unresolved. V gave up 6 bases and J gave up 0 bases, with 14 bases separating them. This CDR3 spans 16 amino acids. Germline V gene lookup returns CDR1 LNHDA and CDR2 SQIVND (reference sequence). CDR3: CASSPRAVATNEKLFF. CDR3 DNA: TGTGCCAGTAGCCCGAGGGCGGTTGCAACTAATGAAAAACTGTTTTTT.

This rearrangement joins TRBV11-3 to TRBJ2-5; D remains unclear. The CDR3 is 14 residues long. V was shortened by 0 bases and J by 5 bases, with 10 bases between the two germline ends. CDR1 is SGHNT, CDR2 YENEEA, per germline. This chain's CDR3 is CASSLDAGPETQYF. Written as DNA, the CDR3 is TGTGCCAGCAGCTTAGATGCAGGCCCGGAGACCCAGTACTTC.

The V and J genes are TRBV5-6 and TRBJ1-4, with D tentatively TRBD1 (5 bases). The CDR3 is 16 amino acids. Germline V gives CDR1 SGHDT, CDR2 YYEEEE. V lost 3 bases and J lost 0, with 12 bases in between. In DNA form, the CDR3 reads TGTGCCAGCAGCTCGGACCAGGGTGCAACTAATGAAAAACTGTTTTTT. Amino acid sequence: CASSSDQGATNEKLFF. The full variable domain, rest sourced from reference TRBV5-6 and TRBJ1-4, is DAGVTQSPTHLIKTRGQQVTLRCSPKSGHDTVSWYQQALGQGPQFIFQYYEEEERQRGNFPDRFSGHQFPNYSSELNVNALLLGDSALYLCASSSDQGATNEKLFFGSGTQLSVL.

The V gene is TRBV2, the J gene TRBJ2-1; possibly TRBD1 for D (5 bases). The CDR3 has 14 amino acids. Trimming shortened V by 8 bases and J by 6 bases, and 17 bases separated the two germline ends. Germline V CDR1 and CDR2: SNHLY, FYNNEI. CDR3 protein: CASGKGAGPNEQFF. The DNA for the CDR3 is TGTGCCAGCGGGAAAGGGGCAGGTCCCAATGAGCAGTTCTTC. The full variable domain, in which reference TRBV2 and TRBJ2-1 provide the parts outside the CDR3, is EPEVTQTPSHQVTQMGQEVILRCVPISNHLYFYWYRQILGQKVEFLVSFYNNEISEKSEIFDDQFSVERPDGSNFTLKIRSTKLEDSAMYFCASGKGAGPNEQFFGPGTRLTVL.

This clone was seen a handful of times. The chain has TRBV11-3 and TRBJ1-6; D might be TRBD1 (5 bases). Trimming took off 1 base at V and 9 bases at J, with 10 bases between the two ends. The CDR3 spans 14 residues. The germline CDR1 and CDR2 sequences are SGHNT and YENEEA. The CDR3, as DNA: TGTGCCAGCAGCTTAGGCAGGGTGTCTTCACCCCTCCACTTT. Translation gives CASSLGRVSSPLHF.

The chain couples TRBV5-4 to TRBJ1-2, with D maybe TRBD1 (5 bases). V was shortened by 0 bases and J by 1 base, with 13 bases between the two germline ends. Germline V gives CDR1 SGHNT, CDR2 YYREEE (reference sequence). CDR3 length: 16 residues. The CDR3 region is CASSLGGWGGNYGYTF. The CDR3 nucleotides read TGTGCCAGCAGCTTGGGGGGCTGGGGAGGTAACTATGGCTACACCTTC.

The rearrangement uses TRBV7-9 and TRBJ2-7, with D perhaps matching TRBD1 or TRBD2 (5 bases each). CDR3 size: 13 residues. The germline CDR1 and CDR2 sequences are SEHNR and FQNEAQ (reference sequence). The CDR3 coding sequence is TGTGCCAGCAGCCTAGCAGGGAGCCACGAGCAGTACGTC. Protein product: CASSLAGSHEQYV.